The 21 T cell receptor beta chains listed next were all sequenced from one sample in a study of blood T cell repertoires in COVID-19. Repertoires were generated with immunoSEQ multiplex PCR, while TCRdb's copy carries only in-frame clones and drops some. This table holds under 200,000 clones, around 84% found once. Sequenced sample: peripheral blood. The receptors stem from a woman in her forties or fifties with COVID-19, enrolled during active disease.

This sequence joins TRBV28 and TRBJ2-7; 11 nucleotides agree with TRBD1. Losses at the gene ends were 2 bases for V and 7 bases for J; bases not matched to a gene: 1. Looked up from germline, CDR1 is MDHEN and CDR2 is SYDVKM. This CDR3 comprises 13 residues. The CDR3 DNA is TGTGCCAGCAGTTTAGGGACAGGGGGTGAGCAGTACTTC. Residues: CASSLGTGGEQYF. The variable domain in full, with the rest retrieved from reference TRBV28 and TRBJ2-7, is DVKVTQSSRYLVKRTGEKVFLECVQDMDHENMFWYRQDPGLGLRLIYFSYDVKMKEKGDIPEGYSVSREKKERFSLILESASTNQTSMYLCASSLGTGGEQYFGPGTRLTVT.

V is TRBV28 and J is TRBJ2-5; TRBD2 aligns across 7 bases. The ends lost 4 bases at V and 4 bases at J; junction bases unmatched: 6. CDR3 length: 14 amino acids. Per the germline V gene, CDR1 is MDHEN and CDR2 is SYDVKM. In DNA, the CDR3 is TGTGCCAGCAGTTCTCCTTCGGGGGGAGAGACCCAGTACTTC. Its translation is CASSSPSGGETQYF.

This chain links TRBV6-5 with TRBJ2-4, with TRBD1 matching over 8 bases. V was clipped by 2 bases and J by 5 bases; unmatched bases: 5. The CDR3 length is 15 residues. Germline V gene data show CDR1 as MNHEY and CDR2 as SVGAGI. The CDR3 loop is CASSYPTGGQNIQYF. The CDR3 DNA is TGTGCCAGCAGTTACCCCACAGGGGGTCAAAACATTCAGTACTTC.

This clone was counted once. V gene TRBV5-1 combines with J gene TRBJ1-4, with a tentative D call TRBD1 (6 bases). V shed 5 bases and J shed 4 bases, with 12 bases lying between them. Germline CDR1 reads SGHRS; CDR2 reads YFSETQ. The CDR3 is 14 residues long. The CDR3 protein is CASREQGNNEKLFF. Here the CDR3 DNA reads TGCGCCAGCAGGGAACAGGGAAATAATGAAAAACTGTTTTTT.

The chain is built from TRBV6-5 and TRBJ1-2; 8 nucleotides line up with TRBD1. Germline loops: CDR1 MNHEY, CDR2 SVGAGI. The CDR3 loop spans 14 amino acids. V gave up 6 bases and J gave up 4 bases; unmatched junction bases: 7. DNA for the CDR3: TGTGCCAGCAGCACAAACAGGGGGTCCTATGGCTACACCTTC. This translates into CASSTNRGSYGYTF.

This rearrangement joins TRBV29-1 to TRBJ1-1, with D perhaps matching TRBD1 (6 bases). Looked up from germline, CDR1 is SQVTM and CDR2 is ANQGSEA. This CDR3 is 14 amino acids long. Deletions cut 1 base from V and 0 bases from J, with 9 bases between. In DNA, the CDR3 is TGCAGCGTTGAAGGACAGGCGATGAACACTGAAGCTTTCTTT. Encoded protein: CSVEGQAMNTEAFF.

This clone was picked up one time. The gene calls are TRBV6-5 and TRBJ2-7; TRBD1 aligns across 10 bases. The CDR3 has 15 amino acids. Trimming removed 4 bases from V and 0 bases from J; junction bases left unmatched: 3. Germline V gene lookup returns CDR1 MNHEY and CDR2 SVGAGI. CDR3 DNA sequence: TGTGCCAGCAGTTTGGACAGGGGGGACTCCTACGAGCAGTACTTC. The encoded protein is CASSLDRGDSYEQYF.

This chain links TRBV28 with TRBJ1-1; D ambiguous. The ends were cut back, 4 bases at V and 4 bases at J, with 10 bases in the middle. CDR1 is MDHEN, CDR2 SYDVKM, per germline. This CDR3 is 13 amino acids long. Here the CDR3 reads CASSSPGPTEAFF. CDR3 nucleotide sequence: TGTGCCAGCAGTTCGCCGGGTCCCACTGAAGCTTTCTTT.

In DNA, the CDR3 is TGCGCCAGCAGCCAAGATAGGGGGCATCAGCCCCAGCATTTT. Its translation is CASSQDRGHQPQHF. This chain uses TRBV4-3 with TRBJ1-5; TRBD1 matches at 7 bases. V lost 0 bases and J lost 5; bases outside the gene matches: 1. The germline CDR1 and CDR2 sequences are LGHNA and YSLEER. CDR3 length equals 14 residues.

The gene calls are TRBV12-3 or TRBV12-4 and TRBJ1-1; D remains unclear. Trimming left V 3 bases short and J 11 bases short, with 10 bases between. The CDR3 is 11 amino acids. The CDR3 DNA reads TGTGCCAGCAGTTTTGGGCAATTGGCTTTCTTT. Encoded protein: CASSFGQLAFF.

The chain uses TRBV6-2 or TRBV6-3 and TRBJ2-2, with 9 nucleotides matching TRBD2. Germline lookup yields CDR1 MNHEY and CDR2 SVGEGT. After removal of 0 bases from V and 5 bases from J, the junction contained 4 bases not matched to a gene. This CDR3 has 16 residues. The CDR3, as DNA: TGTGCCAGCAGTTACTCGGCGGGGGGGCAAACCGGGGAGCTGTTTTTT. Its translation is CASSYSAGGQTGELFF.

The chain employs TRBV18 and TRBJ2-1, with TRBD1 as a possible D gene (5 bases). Germline CDR1 and CDR2: KGHSH and LQKENI. The CDR3 runs 15 residues. V lost 1 base and J 1 base, leaving 8 bases between the germline ends. The CDR3 sequence is CASSPRQGSYNEQFF. CDR3 sequence (DNA): TGTGCCAGCTCACCACGGCAGGGTTCCTACAATGAGCAGTTCTTC.

The chain carries TRBV30 and TRBJ1-2; 8 nucleotides agree with TRBD1. The junction had 2 bases not matched to a gene; V was cut back by 0 bases and J by 5 bases. Per germline, CDR1 GTSNPN and CDR2 SVGIG (reference sequence). The CDR3 spans 13 residues. In nucleotides, the CDR3 is TGTGCCTGGAGTGTCCAGGGGGCGTATGGCTACACCTTC. It is translated as CAWSVQGAYGYTF.

The chain links TRBV2 to TRBJ2-1; TRBD1 might be the D (6 bases). V shed 7 bases and J shed 2 bases, with 12 bases lying between them. Germline loops: CDR1 SNHLY, CDR2 FYNNEI. The CDR3 is made up of 14 amino acids. The CDR3 sequence: CASNWGTTYNEQFF. CDR3 nucleotide sequence: TGTGCCAGCAACTGGGGGACAACCTACAATGAGCAGTTCTTC.

The CDR3 DNA follows: TGTGCCAGCAGCTTACGCAGGGACTACGAGCAGTACTTC. This codes for CASSLRRDYEQYF. The chain uses TRBV7-6 and TRBJ2-7; D possibly corresponds to TRBD1 (5 bases). Trimming shortened V by 2 bases and J by 3 bases, and 8 bases separated the two germline ends. Per germline, CDR1 SGHVS and CDR2 FNYEAQ. The CDR3 is 13 residues long.

The chain links TRBV28 to TRBJ2-7, with D tentatively TRBD2 (6 bases). This CDR3 is 14 amino acids long. Germline values: CDR1 MDHEN, CDR2 SYDVKM. V was shortened by 7 bases and J by 3 bases, with 16 bases between the two germline ends. The CDR3 DNA sequence: TGTGCCAGCACTCAAGGGACTTACCTCTACGAGCAGTACTTC. It codes for CASTQGTYLYEQYF.

This clone was counted once. The chain is built from TRBV7-2 and TRBJ2-3; perhaps TRBD2 as D (6 bases). Between the trimmed V and J ends, which lost 3 bases and 6 bases, there was a span of 10 bases. This CDR3 spans 13 amino acids. Per the germline V gene, CDR1 is SGHTA and CDR2 is FQGNSA. This chain's CDR3 is CASSLGRRDTQYF. The CDR3 region has the DNA TGTGCCAGCAGCTTGGGGAGGAGGGATACGCAGTATTTT.

The chain combines TRBV5-6 with TRBJ2-7, with 9 nucleotides matching TRBD1. This CDR3 is built from 14 residues. Germline V gives CDR1 SGHDT, CDR2 YYEEEE. J was trimmed by 5 bases and V by 6 bases; bases with no gene match: 9. Here the CDR3 reads CASTVDRGRDEQYF. The CDR3 nucleotides read TGTGCCAGCACCGTTGACAGGGGGAGGGACGAGCAGTACTTC. The entire variable domain, with the rest obtained from reference TRBV5-6 and TRBJ2-7, is as follows: DAGVTQSPTHLIKTRGQQVTLRCSPKSGHDTVSWYQQALGQGPQFIFQYYEEEERQRGNFPDRFSGHQFPNYSSELNVNALLLGDSALYLCASTVDRGRDEQYFGPGTRLTVT.

This chain uses TRBV5-6 with TRBJ2-7; D is unclear. Germline values: CDR1 SGHDT, CDR2 YYEEEE. Trimming took 3 bases from V and 3 from J, leaving 13 bases between them. The CDR3 sequence is 14 residues long. The DNA for the CDR3 is TGTGCCAGCAGCTCCGTACAGCTATACTACGAGCAGTACTTC. This translates into CASSSVQLYYEQYF.

V usage is TRBV10-3 and J usage is TRBJ2-1, with 8 bases lining up with TRBD2. Germline CDR1 ENHRY, CDR2 SYGVKD. The junction had 14 bases not matched to a gene; V was cut back by 7 bases and J by 6 bases. The CDR3 has 16 residues. CDR3 amino acids: CAITSFLAGGVNEQFF. Written as DNA, the CDR3 is TGTGCCATCACATCCTTCCTAGCGGGCGGGGTCAATGAGCAGTTCTTC.

This chain connects TRBV3-1 (or the pseudogene TRBV3-2) to TRBJ2-3; D gene unclear. V lost 6 bases and J lost 2, with 12 bases in between. CDR1 and CDR2 from the germline V gene are LGHDT and YNNKEL (reference sequence). The CDR3 covers 14 residues. The CDR3 reads CASRESGSTDTQYF. The CDR3 DNA reads as TGTGCCAGCAGAGAGTCCGGGTCCACAGATACGCAGTATTTT.